This TCR beta chain emerged from a study of blood T cell repertoires in COVID-19. Study at large: Sources were T cells, B-cell-depleted T cells, or PBMCs; the material itself was cDNA or gDNA.

Only in-frame clones appear in the TCRdb table, and some are missing; sequencing was by immunoSEQ multiplex PCR. This table holds about 130,000 clones, less than 90% found once. The CDR3 is made up of 14 amino acids. The germline gives CDR1 WSHSY, CDR2 SAAADI. Trimming removed 4 bases from V and 1 base from J, with 10 bases in between. The chain couples TRBV10-2 to TRBJ1-1; weak D call: TRBD1 (5 bases). This clonotype originated in a woman in her twenties or thirties who had recovered from COVID-19. Sequenced: peripheral blood. The CDR3 DNA is TGCGCCAGCAGTGTTCGCGGGGGGAACACTGAAGCTTTCTTT. Translation: CASSVRGGNTEAFF.